This T cell receptor beta chain stems from a study of CD8+ T cells in alopecia areata. Once RNA had been extracted, it was reverse transcribed into cDNA to act as the sequencing template. The repertoire was sequenced with immunoSEQ multiplex PCR; TCRdb's copy has only in-frame clones and lacks some. The table lists 140,000 to 150,000 clones, less than 70% of them singletons. The treatment here: oral pan-JAK inhibitor, 5-10 mg twice daily. V trimming: 5 bases; J trimming: 2 bases; junction bases outside the gene matches: 3. The CDR3 contains 14 residues. CDR1 is SGHDT, CDR2 YYEEEE, per germline. The sequence was obtained from a human donor with alopecia areata. Sequencing used CD8+ T cells sorted from blood, obtained at week 4, from a patient treated with tofacitinib. The chain combines TRBV5-6 with TRBJ2-1; 8 nucleotides align to TRBD2. The CDR3 sequence is CASRYSGTYNEQFF. CDR3 nucleotides: TGTGCCAGCAGATATAGCGGGACCTACAATGAGCAGTTCTTC.